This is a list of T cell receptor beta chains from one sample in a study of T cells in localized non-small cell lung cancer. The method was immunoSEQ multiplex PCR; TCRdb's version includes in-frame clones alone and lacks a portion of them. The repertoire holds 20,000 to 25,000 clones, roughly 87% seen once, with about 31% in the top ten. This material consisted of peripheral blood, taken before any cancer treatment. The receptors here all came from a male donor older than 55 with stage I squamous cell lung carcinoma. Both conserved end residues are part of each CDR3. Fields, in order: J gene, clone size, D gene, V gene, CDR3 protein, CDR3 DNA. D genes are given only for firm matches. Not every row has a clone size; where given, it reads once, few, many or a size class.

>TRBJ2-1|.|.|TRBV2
CASSLGVLGNEQFF
TGTGCCAGCAGTTTGGGGGTACTGGGCAATGAGCAGTTCTTC
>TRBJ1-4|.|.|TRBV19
CASSTWTAVEKLFF
TGTGCCAGTAGTACTTGGACAGCAGTCGAAAAACTGTTTTTT
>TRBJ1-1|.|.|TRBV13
CASSLGRRALSEAFF
TGTGCCAGCAGCTTAGGTCGCAGGGCTTTATCTGAAGCTTTCTTT
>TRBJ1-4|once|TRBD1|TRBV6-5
CAGSYSGGNEKLFF
TGTGCCGGCAGTTATTCAGGGGGGAATGAAAAACTGTTTTTT
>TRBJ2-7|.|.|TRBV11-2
CASSQGRGTYEQYF
TGTGCCAGCAGCCAGGGGAGAGGGACCTACGAGCAGTACTTC
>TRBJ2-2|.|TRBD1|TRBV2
CASSGPDRGLNTGELFF
TGTGCCAGCAGTGGCCCCGACAGGGGGCTAAACACCGGGGAGCTGTTTTTT
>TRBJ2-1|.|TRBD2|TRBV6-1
CASSEAWSGAYNEQFF
TGTGCCAGCAGTGAAGCGTGGAGCGGGGCCTACAATGAGCAGTTCTTC
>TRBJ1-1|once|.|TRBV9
CASSTHLGGKNTEAFF
TGTGCCAGCAGCACCCATTTAGGGGGAAAAAACACTGAAGCTTTCTTT
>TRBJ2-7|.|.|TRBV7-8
CASSSGTLYEQYF
TGTGCCAGCAGCTCCGGGACGCTGTACGAGCAGTACTTC
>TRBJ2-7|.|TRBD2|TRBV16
CASSQFRTSHEQYF
TGTGCCAGCAGCCAATTCAGGACTAGTCACGAGCAGTACTTC